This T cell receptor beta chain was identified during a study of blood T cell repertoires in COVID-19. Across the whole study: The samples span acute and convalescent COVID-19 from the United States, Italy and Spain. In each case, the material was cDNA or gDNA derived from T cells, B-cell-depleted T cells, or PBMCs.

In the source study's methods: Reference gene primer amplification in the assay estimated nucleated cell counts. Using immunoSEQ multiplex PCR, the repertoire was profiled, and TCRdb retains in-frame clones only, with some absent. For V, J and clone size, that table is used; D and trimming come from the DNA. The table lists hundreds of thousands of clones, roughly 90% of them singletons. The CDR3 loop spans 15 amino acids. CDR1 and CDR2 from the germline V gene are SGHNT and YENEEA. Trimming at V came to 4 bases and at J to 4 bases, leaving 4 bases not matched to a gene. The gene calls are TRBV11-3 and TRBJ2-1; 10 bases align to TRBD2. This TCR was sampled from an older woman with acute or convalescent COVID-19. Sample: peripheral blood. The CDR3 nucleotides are TGTGCCAGCAGCTCGAGCGGGGGGGTGTACAATGAGCAGTTCTTC. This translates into CASSSSGGVYNEQFF.